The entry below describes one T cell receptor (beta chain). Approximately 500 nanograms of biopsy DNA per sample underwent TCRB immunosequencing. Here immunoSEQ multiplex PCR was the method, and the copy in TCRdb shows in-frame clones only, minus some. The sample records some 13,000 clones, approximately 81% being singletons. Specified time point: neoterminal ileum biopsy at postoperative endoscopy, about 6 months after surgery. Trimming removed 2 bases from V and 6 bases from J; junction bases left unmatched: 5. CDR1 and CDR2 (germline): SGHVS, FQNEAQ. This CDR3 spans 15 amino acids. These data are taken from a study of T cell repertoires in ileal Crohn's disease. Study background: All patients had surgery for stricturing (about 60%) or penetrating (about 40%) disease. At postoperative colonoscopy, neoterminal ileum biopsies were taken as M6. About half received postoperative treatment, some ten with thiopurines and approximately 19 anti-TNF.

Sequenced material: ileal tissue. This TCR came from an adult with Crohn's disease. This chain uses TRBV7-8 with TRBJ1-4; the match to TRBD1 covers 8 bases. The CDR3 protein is CASSLRTGTYEKLFF. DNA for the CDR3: TGTGCCAGCAGCTTAAGGACAGGGACATATGAAAAACTGTTTTTT.